The entry below describes one T cell receptor beta chain. What it binds is not known. This entry belongs to a study of T cell responses to AZD1222 COVID-19 vaccine. The V segment lost 1 base and the J segment 3 bases; nucleotides outside the gene matches: 2. The CDR3 sequence is 15 residues long. The germline V gene has CDR1 SGHRS and CDR2 YFSETQ. Produced via immunoSEQ multiplex PCR; TCRdb's table is partial and in-frame only. The table has over 75,000 clones, about 88% seen once; the top ten hold 3%. Study-wide findings and caveats: None of the repertoires were sampled until the peak T cell response had passed.

Source: peripheral blood, taken on day 0 of AZD1222 vaccination. This rearrangement joins TRBV5-1 to TRBJ2-5; 11 bases are shared with TRBD2. The TCR comes from an adult in good health. DNA for the CDR3: TGCGCCAGCAGCTTGACTAGCGGGGGAGAAGAGACCCAGTACTTC. It yields the protein CASSLTSGGEETQYF.